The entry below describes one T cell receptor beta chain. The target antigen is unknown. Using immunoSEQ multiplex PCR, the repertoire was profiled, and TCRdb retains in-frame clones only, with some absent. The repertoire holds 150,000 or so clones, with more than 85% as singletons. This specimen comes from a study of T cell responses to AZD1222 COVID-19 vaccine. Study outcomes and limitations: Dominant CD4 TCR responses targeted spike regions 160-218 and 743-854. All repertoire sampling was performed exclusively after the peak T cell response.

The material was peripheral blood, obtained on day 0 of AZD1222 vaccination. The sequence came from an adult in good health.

CDR3 region: CASSFFSSNQPQHF. The CDR3 coding sequence is TGTGCCAGCAGCTTCTTTAGTTCTAATCAGCCCCAGCATTTT. This chain links TRBV5-6 with TRBJ1-5; D is unresolved. CDR1 and CDR2 from the germline V gene are SGHDT and YYEEEE. V gave up 2 bases and J gave up 4 bases, with 10 bases separating them. There are 14 residues in the CDR3. Full variable domain (rest looked up from reference TRBV5-6 and TRBJ1-5): DAGVTQSPTHLIKTRGQQVTLRCSPKSGHDTVSWYQQALGQGPQFIFQYYEEEERQRGNFPDRFSGHQFPNYSSELNVNALLLGDSALYLCASSFFSSNQPQHFGDGTRLSIL.